Reported below is one T cell receptor beta chain. No antigen is known for it. CDR3 size: 14 residues. The V gene lost 1 base and the J gene lost 10 bases, with 15 bases spanning the gap. The germline V gene encodes CDR1 SGDLS and CDR2 YYNGEE. The data derive from a study of cytomegalovirus exposure and HLA in healthy donors. The primer mix had 60 Vbeta and 13 Jbeta primers. Data came from immunoSEQ multiplex PCR; TCRdb stores just in-frame clones and leaves some out. The data contain about 170,000 clones, roughly 80% of them seen just once; the ten biggest clones take up around 3%. General study points: For most subjects, TCR beta sequences were reported to predict HLA-A and HLA-B alleles with accuracy. Near-uniform donor sequencing depth was presumed by presence/absence analyses. A later analysis found most CMV-associated TCR beta chains apparently HLA-restricted.

The rearrangement links TRBV9 to TRBJ2-1, with D unresolved. This TCR was sampled from a female donor in good health and CMV-seronegative. The sample comprised PBMCs. This CDR3 is CASSVSPAPIEQFF. The CDR3 nucleotides read TGTGCCAGCAGCGTATCCCCCGCGCCGATCGAGCAGTTCTTC.